This entry lists 20 T cell receptor beta chains sequenced from one sample in a study of T cell repertoires in aging, cancer and after chemotherapy. Multiplex touch-down PCR with TRB-A/B primers amplified rearranged V-D-J TRB sequences. TCRdb reprocessed the multiplex PCR reads with MiXCR, giving one entry per CDR3 protein. Found here are approximately 10,000 distinct CDR3 sequences, roughly 40% of them singletons; the top ten hold about 7.4%. Amplification of TCR beta used genomic DNA extracted from peripheral blood. The material sequenced was blood. Every receptor here comes from a human donor in good health.

In this sample, this clonotype turned up a few times. The chain employs TRBV19 and TRBJ2-7; a possible D gene is TRBD2 (6 bases). Trimming removed 5 bases at V and 2 bases at J, with 10 bases between. The CDR3 consists of 13 residues. The germline V gene encodes CDR1 LNHDA and CDR2 SQIVND (reference sequence). The CDR3 here is CASSLGLTYEQYF. DNA for the CDR3: TGTGCCAGTAGTCTCGGACTAACCTACGAGCAGTACTTC.

This rearrangement joins TRBV27 to TRBJ2-6, with 7 positions matching TRBD1. In germline, CDR1 is MNHEY, CDR2 SMNVEV (reference sequence). This CDR3 has 17 residues. V lost 5 bases and J lost 3; bases outside the gene matches: 10. The DNA for the CDR3 is TGTGCCAGCAGTCTTATTCCAACAGGGGTTGGGGCCAACGTCCTGACTTTC. This codes for CASSLIPTGVGANVLTF.

V usage is TRBV4-1 and J usage is TRBJ2-3; 14 bases match TRBD2. The ends lost 3 bases at V and 0 bases at J; junction bases unmatched: 5. This CDR3 spans 18 amino acids. The V gene's germline CDR1 is MGHRA and CDR2 YSYEKL. CDR3 sequence (DNA): TGCGCCAGCAGCCAGAGACTAGCGGGGGGGACTAGCACAGATACGCAGTATTTT. Encoded protein: CASSQRLAGGTSTDTQYF.

This clonotype came up a few times. The chain carries TRBV30 and TRBJ1-6, with D unresolved. CDR1 is GTSNPN, CDR2 SVGIG, per germline (reference sequence). The CDR3 is 15 residues long. Trimming removed 0 bases from V and 8 bases from J, with 14 bases in between. The CDR3 sequence: CAWSVEARFYSPLHF. The CDR3 DNA is TGTGCCTGGAGTGTAGAAGCCCGATTTTATTCACCCCTCCACTTT.

This clonotype has more than one count but fewer than ten. The rearrangement links TRBV12-3 or TRBV12-4 to TRBJ1-1; 7 bases line up with TRBD1. Trimming took 6 bases from V and 5 from J; bases not matched to a gene: 9. CDR3 length equals 14 residues. CDR3 sequence: CASSPGQPRTEAFF. As DNA, the CDR3 is TGTGCCAGCAGCCCGGGACAGCCTCGAACTGAAGCTTTCTTT.

This clonotype showed up just a few times. The V gene is TRBV11-3, the J gene TRBJ2-7; 8 nucleotides line up with TRBD1. The junction had 1 base not matched to a gene; V was cut back by 3 bases and J by 0 bases. Germline loops: CDR1 SGHNT, CDR2 YENEEA. The CDR3 consists of 14 residues. CDR3 sequence: CASSFGQGSYEQYF. The CDR3 nucleotides read TGTGCCAGCAGCTTCGGACAGGGCTCCTACGAGCAGTACTTC.

The chain has TRBV28 and TRBJ1-2; 8 nucleotides agree with TRBD1. The V and J ends lost 3 bases and 4 bases, in that order; junction bases with no gene match: 4. CDR3 length: 14 amino acids. Germline-derived CDR1 and CDR2 are MDHEN and SYDVKM. CDR3 sequence reads: CASSLAGGLYGYTF. The CDR3, as DNA: TGTGCCAGCAGTTTGGCAGGGGGCCTCTATGGCTACACCTTC.

This clonotype was observed a few times. The V gene is TRBV6-6, the J gene TRBJ2-5; no reliable D call. Trimming stripped 5 bases from V and 5 bases from J, with 9 bases between. CDR3 length: 12 residues. Germline V gene data show CDR1 as MNHNY and CDR2 as SVGAGI (reference sequence). The CDR3 loop reads CASSPRRETQYF. The CDR3 DNA is TGTGCCAGCAGTCCCCGCCGGGAGACCCAGTACTTC.

This clonotype is classed as medium-sized. The chain joins TRBV30 to TRBJ1-2; 9 bases are a match to TRBD1. The CDR3 covers 14 residues. CDR1 GTSNPN and CDR2 SVGIG come from the germline V gene (reference sequence). V trimming: 0 bases; J trimming: 9 bases; junction bases outside the gene matches: 8. The CDR3 DNA follows: TGTGCCTGGAGTGTAAGGACAGGGGATGGGAGCTACACCTTC. Protein sequence: CAWSVRTGDGSYTF.

The gene calls are TRBV20-1 and TRBJ1-6, with D possibly being TRBD1 (5 bases). Germline-derived CDR1 and CDR2 are DFQATT and SNEGSKA (reference sequence). Trimming took 0 bases from V and 6 from J, leaving 12 bases between them. There are 15 residues in the CDR3. The chain's CDR3 is CSARDPGQVNSPLHF. The CDR3 nucleotides read TGCAGTGCTAGAGATCCAGGGCAGGTTAATTCACCCCTCCACTTT.

The genes are TRBV5-5 and TRBJ1-2; no clear D gene. The CDR3 extends over 14 amino acids. V lost 1 base and J lost 4, with 11 bases in between. Germline CDR1 SGHKS, CDR2 YYEKEE (reference sequence). CDR3 sequence: CASSLYLQTYGYTF. The CDR3 nucleotides read TGTGCCAGCAGCTTGTATCTTCAGACCTATGGCTACACCTTC.

The chain is built from TRBV28 and TRBJ1-1; no definite D call. The CDR3 is 11 amino acids. The V gene's germline CDR1 is MDHEN and CDR2 SYDVKM. Trimming pared 4 bases from V and 9 bases from J, leaving 9 bases between. Here the CDR3 reads CASSSGDKAFF. CDR3 nucleotides: TGTGCCAGCAGTTCCGGGGATAAAGCTTTCTTT.

This clonotype was counted a few times. The J gene is TRBJ2-7, the V gene TRBV20-1; no definite D call. The germline gives CDR1 DFQATT, CDR2 SNEGSKA (reference sequence). Trimming cost V 3 bases and J 7 bases, with 19 bases left between them. The CDR3 has 14 amino acids. The CDR3 loop reads CSASDLIEWKEQYF. DNA for the CDR3: TGCAGTGCTAGCGACCTAATAGAGTGGAAAGAGCAGTACTTC.

This rearrangement joins TRBV7-2 to TRBJ2-2; D is ambiguous. Germline CDR1 reads SGHTA; CDR2 reads FQGNSA. CDR3 length equals 16 residues. Trimming removed 2 bases at V and 3 bases at J, with 13 bases between. This CDR3 is CASSLYGVGYTGELFF. Here the CDR3 DNA reads TGTGCCAGCAGCTTATATGGGGTCGGGTACACCGGGGAGCTGTTTTTT.

This clonotype was detected only a few times. A junction end diverges from the germline sequence, so it may reflect a read error. V and J are TRBV4-3 and TRBJ2-3; D may be TRBD2 (7 bases). This CDR3 region has 16 residues. The germline V gene has CDR1 LGHNA and CDR2 YSLEER. The CDR3 coding sequence is TGTGCCAGCAGCCAAGAGGGGGGGAGGGCCTTCGATACGCAGTATTTT. Its protein product is CASSQEGGRAFDTQYF.

On this clonotype itself: An end of the junction differs from the germline gene, which may be a read error. This sequence joins TRBV4-3 and TRBJ2-1; TRBD2 might be the D (6 bases). This CDR3 is built from 15 residues. Germline-derived CDR1 and CDR2 are LGHNA and YSLEER. The DNA for the CDR3 is TGTGCCAGCAGCCAAGAATTTGCGGGGTACAATGAGCAGTTCTTC. Protein sequence: CASSQEFAGYNEQFF.

This chain connects TRBV7-2 to TRBJ2-2; D perhaps matches TRBD1 (6 bases). Trimming shortened V by 4 bases and J by 6 bases, and 15 bases separated the two germline ends. Germline V gene lookup returns CDR1 SGHTA and CDR2 FQGNSA. This CDR3 region has 15 residues. The CDR3 DNA is TGTGCCAGCAGCTACCAGGGGCGAGGGGCCGGGGAGCTGTTTTTT. This sequence encodes CASSYQGRGAGELFF.

This clonotype was counted a few times. The chain joins TRBV6-1 to TRBJ2-1; TRBD2 matches 13 bases. This CDR3 is built from 13 residues. V shed 1 base, J shed 16 bases, and the junction held 4 bases outside the gene matches. Germline CDR1 and CDR2: MNHNS and SASEGT. The CDR3 here is CASSEVTSGGAFF. In nucleotides, the CDR3 is TGTGCCAGCAGTGAAGTAACTAGCGGGGGGGCCTTCTTC.

The chain joins TRBV6-5 to TRBJ2-7, with TRBD2 matching over 10 bases. Germline values: CDR1 MNHEY, CDR2 SVGAGI. CDR3 length: 19 amino acids. The junction had 12 bases not matched to a gene; V was cut back by 0 bases and J by 1 base. This CDR3 is CASSYSKPPSGRGSYEQYF. CDR3 in DNA: TGTGCCAGCAGTTACTCGAAGCCGCCTAGCGGGAGAGGGTCCTACGAGCAGTACTTC.

This rearrangement joins TRBV7-3 to TRBJ2-1; D perhaps matches TRBD2 (5 bases). The V and J ends lost 1 base and 3 bases respectively, with 13 bases between them. The germline gives CDR1 SGHTA, CDR2 FQGTGA. The CDR3 has 16 amino acids. The CDR3 reads CASSLNSRAVYNEQFF. The CDR3 nucleotides are TGTGCCAGCAGCTTAAACTCGCGGGCGGTCTACAATGAGCAGTTCTTC. The whole variable domain, remainder taken from reference TRBV7-3 and TRBJ2-1, is GAGVSQTPSNKVTEKGKYVELRCDPISGHTALYWYRQSLGQGPEFLIYFQGTGAADDSGLPNDRFFAVRPEGSVSTLKIQRTERGDSAVYLCASSLNSRAVYNEQFFGPGTRLTVL.